This T cell receptor (beta chain) was found in a study of shared clonotypes between healthy human individuals. General study points: Sorted-subset sequencing, rarefaction showed, was incomplete despite large depth. In having few donors, the study represented limited genetic and exposure-history diversity.

The authors distributed each subset's genomic DNA evenly over several immunoSEQ plates. Measured with immunoSEQ multiplex PCR; TCRdb has only the in-frame clones, and not every one. Among roughly 2.5 million clones listed, more than 80% were seen once. Regarding this clone: The antigen is unknown.

Germline V CDR1 and CDR2: MGHRA, YSYEKL. V lost 1 base to trimming and J lost 2 bases; unmatched junction nucleotides: 7. There are 16 residues in the CDR3. The clonotype originates from a man aged 18 to 30 in good health. V usage is TRBV4-1 and J usage is TRBJ2-7; 8 bases line up with TRBD2. Sample: naive CD4+ T cells sorted from blood. The subset here: CD45RA+ positively selected. Here the CDR3 DNA reads TGCGCCAGCAGCCAAGGGCAACTAGCGGTCACCTACGAGCAGTACTTC. It codes for CASSQGQLAVTYEQYF.